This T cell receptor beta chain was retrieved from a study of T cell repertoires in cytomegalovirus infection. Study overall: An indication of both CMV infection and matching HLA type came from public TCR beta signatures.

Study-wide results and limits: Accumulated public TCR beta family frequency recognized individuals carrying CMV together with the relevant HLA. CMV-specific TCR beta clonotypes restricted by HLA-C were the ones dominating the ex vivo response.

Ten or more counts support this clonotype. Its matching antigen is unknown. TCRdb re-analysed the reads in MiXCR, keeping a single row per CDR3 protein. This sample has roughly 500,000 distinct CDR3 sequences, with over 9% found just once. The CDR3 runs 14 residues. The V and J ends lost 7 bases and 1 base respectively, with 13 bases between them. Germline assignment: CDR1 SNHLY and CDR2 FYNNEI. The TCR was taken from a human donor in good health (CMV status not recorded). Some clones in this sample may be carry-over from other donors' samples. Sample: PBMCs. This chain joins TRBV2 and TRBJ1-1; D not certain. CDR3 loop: CASKDGLENTEAFF. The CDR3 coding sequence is TGTGCCAGCAAGGACGGGCTCGAGAACACTGAAGCTTTCTTT.